This TCR beta chain appears in the sequencing data of a study of cytomegalovirus exposure and HLA in healthy donors. Nominal health characterized the donors when sampled, though unrecorded immune exposures were likely. A note on this clone: Its antigen is still unknown.

The V and J ends lost 6 bases and 0 bases, in that order; junction bases with no gene match: 0. This CDR3 contains 13 residues. Germline CDR1 and CDR2: KGHSH and LQKENI. In the PCR, 60 Vbeta and 13 Jbeta primers were used. Method: immunoSEQ multiplex PCR; TCRdb's copy keeps in-frame clones and lacks some. This sample contains over 110,000 clones. General study points: It was only CMV serostatus that was available as immune exposure information. Using the classifier, cytomegalovirus status was reportedly diagnosed with high specificity and sensitivity. Cytomegalovirus association was assigned to around 150 TCR beta chains.

This rearrangement joins TRBV18 to TRBJ1-1; 8 nucleotides match TRBD1. Sequencing was carried out using PBMCs. The receptor was isolated from a male donor in good health and CMV-seronegative. This CDR3 is CASSGQVNTEAFF. For the CDR3, the DNA is TGTGCCAGCTCGGGACAGGTGAACACTGAAGCTTTCTTT.